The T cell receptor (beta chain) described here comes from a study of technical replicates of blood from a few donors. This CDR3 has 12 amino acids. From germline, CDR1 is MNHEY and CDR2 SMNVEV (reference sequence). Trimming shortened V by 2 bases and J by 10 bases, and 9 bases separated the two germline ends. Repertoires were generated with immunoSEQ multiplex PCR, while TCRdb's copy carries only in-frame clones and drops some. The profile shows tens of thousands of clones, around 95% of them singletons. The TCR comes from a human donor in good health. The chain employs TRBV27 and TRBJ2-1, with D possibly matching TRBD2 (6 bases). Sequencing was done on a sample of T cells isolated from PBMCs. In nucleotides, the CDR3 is TGTGCCAGCAGTTTAAGGCGGGGAGAGCAGTTCTTC. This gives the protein CASSLRRGEQFF.